These T cell receptor beta chains were read from a single sample in a study of T cell responses to AZD1222 COVID-19 vaccine. Sequencing used immunoSEQ multiplex PCR; TCRdb keeps in-frame clones, though not all of them. Among around 80,000 clones listed, roughly 90% were seen once. The input for sequencing was peripheral blood, taken 28 days after the second AZD1222 dose. The receptors shown here come from an adult who received the AZD1222 COVID-19 vaccine. Both conserved end residues are part of each CDR3. A D gene is named only where the DNA matches it firmly. Rows may omit the clone size; those that give it use once, few, many or a size class.

V: TRBV10-3; J: TRBJ2-7; D: TRBD1; size: .; CDR3: CAISRDRVYEQYF; DNA: TGTGCCATCAGCCGGGACAGGGTATACGAGCAGTACTTC
V: TRBV30; J: TRBJ1-2; D: .; size: .; CDR3: CAWSVRDSGYGYTF; DNA: TGTGCCTGGAGTGTAAGGGACTCCGGCTATGGCTACACCTTC
V: TRBV30; J: TRBJ1-1; D: .; size: .; CDR3: CAWSPRGGVWTEAFF; DNA: TGTGCCTGGAGTCCACGAGGGGGGGTGTGGACTGAAGCTTTCTTT
V: TRBV29-1; J: TRBJ2-7; D: TRBD2; size: .; CDR3: CSVDGLAGAYEQYF; DNA: TGCAGCGTTGACGGACTAGCGGGAGCCTACGAGCAGTACTTC
V: TRBV7-2; J: TRBJ1-5; D: .; size: medium-sized; CDR3: CASSLIRGNQPQHF; DNA: TGTGCCAGCAGCTTAATTCGGGGTAATCAGCCCCAGCATTTT
V: TRBV9; J: TRBJ2-7; D: .; size: few; CDR3: CASSAAGEQYF; DNA: TGTGCCAGCAGCGCGGCGGGCGAGCAGTACTTC
V: TRBV7-9; J: TRBJ2-7; D: TRBD2; size: .; CDR3: CASHLAGGPYEQYF; DNA: TGTGCCAGCCATCTGGCGGGAGGCCCATACGAGCAGTACTTC
V: TRBV4-3; J: TRBJ1-1; D: .; size: .; CDR3: CASSHPRENTEAFF; DNA: TGCGCCAGCAGCCACCCCAGAGAAAACACTGAAGCTTTCTTT
V: TRBV11-2; J: TRBJ2-5; D: TRBD2; size: .; CDR3: CASRRSSGSQETQYF; DNA: TGTGCCAGCAGAAGGTCTAGCGGATCTCAAGAGACCCAGTACTTC
V: TRBV29-1; J: TRBJ2-2; D: .; size: .; CDR3: CSAQTGRGELFF; DNA: TGCAGCGCCCAGACAGGTCGGGGGGAGCTGTTTTTT
V: TRBV27; J: TRBJ2-2; D: TRBD1; size: .; CDR3: CASRSIWDRTDTGELFF; DNA: TGTGCCAGCCGAAGTATATGGGACAGGACAGACACCGGGGAGCTGTTTTTT
V: TRBV28; J: TRBJ2-7; D: .; size: .; CDR3: CASRTVPYEQYF; DNA: TGTGCCAGCAGGACCGTCCCCTACGAGCAGTACTTC
V: TRBV28; J: TRBJ1-1; D: .; size: .; CDR3: CASSLGYTEAFF; DNA: TGTGCCAGCAGTTTAGGGTACACTGAAGCTTTCTTT
V: TRBV30; J: TRBJ2-3; D: TRBD1; size: .; CDR3: CAWSEQGADTQYF; DNA: TGTGCCTGGAGTGAACAGGGGGCAGATACGCAGTATTTT
V: TRBV10-3; J: TRBJ2-3; D: .; size: once; CDR3: CAISAEGSDTQYF; DNA: TGTGCCATCAGTGCGGAGGGGTCGGATACGCAGTATTTT
V: TRBV20-1; J: TRBJ1-2; D: TRBD1; size: once; CDR3: CSASYGVDRRTRIHGYTF; DNA: TGCAGTGCTAGTTACGGGGTGGACAGGAGGACTAGAATCCATGGCTACACCTTC
V: TRBV29-1; J: TRBJ1-2; D: TRBD1; size: .; CDR3: CSGGDRTYGYTF; DNA: TGCTCCGGGGGGGACAGGACCTATGGCTACACCTTC
V: TRBV4-3; J: TRBJ2-3; D: TRBD2; size: .; CDR3: CASSQDPRGLAGGTDTQYF; DNA: TGCGCCAGCAGCCAAGATCCGAGGGGGCTAGCGGGAGGTACAGATACGCAGTATTTT
V: TRBV28; J: TRBJ2-7; D: TRBD2; size: .; CDR3: CASSLSIGTIGRTSLYEQYF; DNA: TGTGCCAGCAGTTTATCAATTGGGACCATTGGACGGACTAGCTTATACGAGCAGTACTTC
V: TRBV6-5; J: TRBJ1-5; D: .; size: once; CDR3: CASSRDNNQPQHF; DNA: TGTGCCAGCAGCCGGGACAACAATCAGCCCCAGCATTTT
V: TRBV19; J: TRBJ2-7; D: .; size: .; CDR3: CASSIGPGDEQYF; DNA: TGTGCCAGTAGTATAGGCCCCGGGGACGAGCAGTACTTC
V: TRBV9; J: TRBJ2-3; D: .; size: .; CDR3: CASNQYSGTDTQYF; DNA: TGTGCCAGCAACCAGTATTCGGGCACAGATACGCAGTATTTT
V: TRBV15; J: TRBJ2-1; D: .; size: .; CDR3: CATSRDVRFNEQFF; DNA: TGTGCCACCAGCAGAGATGTCAGATTCAATGAGCAGTTCTTC
V: TRBV25-1; J: TRBJ1-2; D: .; size: .; CDR3: CASSPRGGSGYTF; DNA: TGTGCCAGCAGTCCTCGTGGGGGAAGCGGCTACACCTTC
V: TRBV6-5; J: TRBJ1-1; D: .; size: .; CDR3: CASRRAETEAFF; DNA: TGTGCCAGCCGGCGGGCGGAGACTGAAGCTTTCTTT
V: TRBV3-1/TRBV3-2; J: TRBJ2-5; D: TRBD2; size: medium-sized; CDR3: CASSPLPSGAETQYF; DNA: TGTGCCAGCAGCCCCCTGCCCAGCGGGGCGGAGACCCAGTACTTC
V: TRBV30; J: TRBJ2-4; D: .; size: .; CDR3: CAWSGGNIQYF; DNA: TGTGCCTGGAGCGGGGGAAACATTCAGTACTTC